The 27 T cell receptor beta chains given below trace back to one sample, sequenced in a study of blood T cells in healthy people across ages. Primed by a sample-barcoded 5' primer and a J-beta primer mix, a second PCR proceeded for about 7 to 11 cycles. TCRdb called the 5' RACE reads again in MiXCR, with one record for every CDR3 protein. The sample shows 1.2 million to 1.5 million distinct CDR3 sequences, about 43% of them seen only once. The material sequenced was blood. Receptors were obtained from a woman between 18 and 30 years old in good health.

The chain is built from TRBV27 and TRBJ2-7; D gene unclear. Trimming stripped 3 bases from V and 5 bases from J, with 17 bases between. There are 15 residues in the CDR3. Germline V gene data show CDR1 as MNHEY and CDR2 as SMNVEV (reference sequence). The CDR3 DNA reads TGTGCCAGCAGTTTCAATGGTGGGCCCCTGAACGAGCAGTACTTC. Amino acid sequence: CASSFNGGPLNEQYF.

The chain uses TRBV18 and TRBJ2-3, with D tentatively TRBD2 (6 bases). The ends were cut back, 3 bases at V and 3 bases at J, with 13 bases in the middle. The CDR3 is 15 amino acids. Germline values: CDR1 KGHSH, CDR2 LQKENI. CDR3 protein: CASSPPGLKTDTQYF. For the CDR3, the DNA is TGTGCCAGCTCACCCCCGGGACTCAAAACAGATACGCAGTATTTT.

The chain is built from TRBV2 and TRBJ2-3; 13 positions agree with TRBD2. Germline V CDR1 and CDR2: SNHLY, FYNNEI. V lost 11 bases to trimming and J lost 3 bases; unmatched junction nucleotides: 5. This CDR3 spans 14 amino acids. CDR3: CAGLAGDGTDTQYF. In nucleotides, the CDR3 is TGTGCCGGACTAGCGGGGGATGGTACAGATACGCAGTATTTT.

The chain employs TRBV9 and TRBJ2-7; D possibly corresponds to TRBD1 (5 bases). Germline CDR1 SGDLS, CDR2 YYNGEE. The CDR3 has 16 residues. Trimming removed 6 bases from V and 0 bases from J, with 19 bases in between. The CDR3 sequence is CASTAGPEVSSYEQYF. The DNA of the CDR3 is TGTGCCAGCACGGCAGGGCCCGAAGTTAGCTCCTACGAGCAGTACTTC.

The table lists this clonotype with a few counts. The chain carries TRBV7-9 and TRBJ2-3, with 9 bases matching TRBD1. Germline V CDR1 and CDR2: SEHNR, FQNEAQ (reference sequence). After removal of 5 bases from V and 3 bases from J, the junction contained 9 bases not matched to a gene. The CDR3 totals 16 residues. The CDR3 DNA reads TGTGCCAGCAGCACAAAGGGACAGGGTTCTACAGATACGCAGTATTTT. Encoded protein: CASSTKGQGSTDTQYF.

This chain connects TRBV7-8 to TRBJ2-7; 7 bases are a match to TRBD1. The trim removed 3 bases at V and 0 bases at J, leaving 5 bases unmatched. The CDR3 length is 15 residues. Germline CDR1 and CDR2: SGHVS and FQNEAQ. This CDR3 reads CASSLGTEFSYEQYF. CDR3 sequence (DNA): TGTGCCAGCAGCTTGGGGACAGAATTCTCCTACGAGCAGTACTTC.

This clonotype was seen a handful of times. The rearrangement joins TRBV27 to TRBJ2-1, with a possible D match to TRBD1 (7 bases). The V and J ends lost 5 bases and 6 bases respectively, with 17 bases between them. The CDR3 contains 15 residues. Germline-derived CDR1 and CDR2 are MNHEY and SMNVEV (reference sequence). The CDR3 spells CASSPYRGLRNEQFF. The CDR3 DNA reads TGTGCCAGCAGTCCATACAGGGGACTTCGCAATGAGCAGTTCTTC.

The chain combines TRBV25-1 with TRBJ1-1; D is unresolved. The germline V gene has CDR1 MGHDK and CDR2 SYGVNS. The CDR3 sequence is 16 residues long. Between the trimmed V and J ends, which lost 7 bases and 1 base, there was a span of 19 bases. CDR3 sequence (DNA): TGTGCCAGCAAAAAACCGTGTCAAAGGGCGAACACTGAAGCTTTCTTT. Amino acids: CASKKPCQRANTEAFF.

CDR3 DNA sequence: TGTGCCAGCAGCGTAGAGGTAGCGGGAGGAGGAGAGACCCAGTACTTC. Its translation is CASSVEVAGGGETQYF. This chain uses TRBV9 with TRBJ2-4; 10 bases are a match to TRBD2. Matching the DNA end better, TRBJ2-5 makes the J call doubtful. This CDR3 region has 16 residues. Germline CDR1 reads SGDLS; CDR2 reads YYNGEE.

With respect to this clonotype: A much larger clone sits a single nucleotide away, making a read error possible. The CDR3 sequence is CAGSSNSYNEQFF. CDR3 nucleotides: TGTGCCGGCAGTTCCAACTCCTACAATGAGCAGTTCTTC. This chain links TRBV28 with TRBJ2-1; no definite D call. This CDR3 contains 13 residues. CDR1 and CDR2 (germline): MDHEN, SYDVKM.

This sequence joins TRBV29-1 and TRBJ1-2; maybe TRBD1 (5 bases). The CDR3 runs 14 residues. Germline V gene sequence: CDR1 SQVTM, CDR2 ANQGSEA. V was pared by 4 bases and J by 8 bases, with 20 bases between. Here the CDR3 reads CSVGGRVESEGYTF. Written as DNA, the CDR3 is TGCAGCGTTGGTGGCAGGGTAGAAAGCGAGGGCTACACCTTC.

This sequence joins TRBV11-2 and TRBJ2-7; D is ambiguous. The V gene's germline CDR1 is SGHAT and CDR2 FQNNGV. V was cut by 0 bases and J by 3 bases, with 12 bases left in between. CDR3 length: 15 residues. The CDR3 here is CASSLEATAIYEQYF. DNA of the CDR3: TGTGCCAGCAGCTTAGAGGCCACAGCCATCTACGAGCAGTACTTC.

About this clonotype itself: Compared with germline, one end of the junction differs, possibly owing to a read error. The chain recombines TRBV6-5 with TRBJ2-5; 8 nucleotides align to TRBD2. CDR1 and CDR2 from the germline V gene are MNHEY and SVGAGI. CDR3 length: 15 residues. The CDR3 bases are TGTGCCGGCAGACTTCCCGGACTAGCCGGAGAGACCCAGTACTTC. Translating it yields CAGRLPGLAGETQYF.

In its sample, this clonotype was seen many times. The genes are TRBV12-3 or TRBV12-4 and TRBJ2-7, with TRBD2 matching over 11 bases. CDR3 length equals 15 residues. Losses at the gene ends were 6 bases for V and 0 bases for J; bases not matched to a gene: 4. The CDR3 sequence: CASSSSGGYSYEQYF. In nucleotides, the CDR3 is TGTGCCAGCAGCTCTAGCGGGGGGTACTCCTACGAGCAGTACTTC.

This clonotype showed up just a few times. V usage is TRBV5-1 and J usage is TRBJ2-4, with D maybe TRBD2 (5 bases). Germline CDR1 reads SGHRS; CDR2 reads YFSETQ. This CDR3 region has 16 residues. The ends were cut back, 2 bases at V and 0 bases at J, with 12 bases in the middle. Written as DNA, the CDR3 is TGCGCCAGCAGCTTAGATGTAGGAGGAGCCAAAAACATTCAGTACTTC. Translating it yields CASSLDVGGAKNIQYF.

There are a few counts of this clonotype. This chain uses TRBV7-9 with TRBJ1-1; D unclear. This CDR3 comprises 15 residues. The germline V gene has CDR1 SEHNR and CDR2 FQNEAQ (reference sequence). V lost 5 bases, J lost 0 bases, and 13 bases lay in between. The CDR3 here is CASSRPGRVNTEAFF. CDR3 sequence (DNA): TGTGCCAGCAGCCGCCCCGGACGGGTGAACACTGAAGCTTTCTTT.

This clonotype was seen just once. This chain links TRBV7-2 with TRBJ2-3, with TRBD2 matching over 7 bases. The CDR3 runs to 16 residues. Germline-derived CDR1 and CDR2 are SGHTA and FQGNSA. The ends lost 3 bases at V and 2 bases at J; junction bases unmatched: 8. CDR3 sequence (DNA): TGTGCCAGCAGCTTTTCTGGGGGGGGATCCACAGATACGCAGTATTTT. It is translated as CASSFSGGGSTDTQYF. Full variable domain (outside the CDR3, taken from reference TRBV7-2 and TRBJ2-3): GAGVSQSPSNKVTEKGKDVELRCDPISGHTALYWYRQSLGQGLEFLIYFQGNSAPDKSGLPSDRFSAERTGGSVSTLTIQRTQQEDSAVYLCASSFSGGGSTDTQYFGPGTRLTVL.

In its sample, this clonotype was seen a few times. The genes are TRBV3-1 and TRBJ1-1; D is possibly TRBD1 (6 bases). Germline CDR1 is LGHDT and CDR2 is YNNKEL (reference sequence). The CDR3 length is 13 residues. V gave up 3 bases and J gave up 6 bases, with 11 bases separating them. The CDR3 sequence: CASSQGRGAEAFF. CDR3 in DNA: TGTGCCAGCAGCCAGGGGAGGGGGGCTGAAGCTTTCTTT.

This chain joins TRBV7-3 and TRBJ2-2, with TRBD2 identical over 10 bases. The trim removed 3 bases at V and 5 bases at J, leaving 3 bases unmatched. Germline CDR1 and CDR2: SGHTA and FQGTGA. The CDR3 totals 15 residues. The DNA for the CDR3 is TGTGCCAGCAGCTTTTCGACTAGCGGGACCGGGGAGCTGTTTTTT. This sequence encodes CASSFSTSGTGELFF.

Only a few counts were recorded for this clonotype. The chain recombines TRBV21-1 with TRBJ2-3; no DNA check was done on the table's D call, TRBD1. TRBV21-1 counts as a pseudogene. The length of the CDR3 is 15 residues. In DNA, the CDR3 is TGTGCCAGCAGCAAAGATTTACAGGGAGTGGGTACGCAGTATTTT. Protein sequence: CASSKDLQGVGTQYF.

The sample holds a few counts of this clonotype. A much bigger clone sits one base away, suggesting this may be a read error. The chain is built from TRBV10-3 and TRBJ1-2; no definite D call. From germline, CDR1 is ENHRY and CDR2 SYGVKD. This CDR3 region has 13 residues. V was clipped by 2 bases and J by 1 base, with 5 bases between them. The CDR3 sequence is CAISEGLNYGYTF. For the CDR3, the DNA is TGTGCCATCAGTGAGGGACTTAACTATGGCTACACCTTC.

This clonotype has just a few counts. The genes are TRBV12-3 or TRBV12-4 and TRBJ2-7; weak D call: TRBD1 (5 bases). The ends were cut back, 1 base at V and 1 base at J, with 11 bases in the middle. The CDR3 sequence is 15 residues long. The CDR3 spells CASSLGDPGSYEQYF. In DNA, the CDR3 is TGTGCCAGCAGTTTAGGCGATCCAGGGTCCTACGAGCAGTACTTC.

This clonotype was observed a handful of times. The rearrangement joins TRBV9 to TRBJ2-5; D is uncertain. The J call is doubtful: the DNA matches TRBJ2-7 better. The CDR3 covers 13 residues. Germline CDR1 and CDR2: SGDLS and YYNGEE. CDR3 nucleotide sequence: TGTGCCAGCAGCGGGCAGTCCGATTACGAGCAGTACTTC. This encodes CASSGQSDYEQYF.

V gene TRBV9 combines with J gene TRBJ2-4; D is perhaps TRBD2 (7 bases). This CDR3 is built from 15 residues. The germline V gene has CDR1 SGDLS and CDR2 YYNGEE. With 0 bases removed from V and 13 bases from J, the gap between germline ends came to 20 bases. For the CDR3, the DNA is TGTGCCAGCAGCGTAGAGGGGGGCGAAATGCGGGAGCAGTACTTC. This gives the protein CASSVEGGEMREQYF.

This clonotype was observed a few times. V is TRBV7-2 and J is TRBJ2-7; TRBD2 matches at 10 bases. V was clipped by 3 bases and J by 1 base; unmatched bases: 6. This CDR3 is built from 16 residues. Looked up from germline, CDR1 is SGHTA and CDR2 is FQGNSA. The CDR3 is CASSFTQREGSYEQYF. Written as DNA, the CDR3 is TGTGCCAGCAGCTTTACCCAGCGGGAGGGTTCCTACGAGCAGTACTTC.

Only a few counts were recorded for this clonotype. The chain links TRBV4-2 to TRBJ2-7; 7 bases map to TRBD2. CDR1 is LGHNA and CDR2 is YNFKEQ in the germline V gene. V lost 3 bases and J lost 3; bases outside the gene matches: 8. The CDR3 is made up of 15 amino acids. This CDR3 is CASSQGASGLYEQYF. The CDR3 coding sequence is TGTGCCAGCAGCCAGGGAGCTAGCGGACTCTACGAGCAGTACTTC.

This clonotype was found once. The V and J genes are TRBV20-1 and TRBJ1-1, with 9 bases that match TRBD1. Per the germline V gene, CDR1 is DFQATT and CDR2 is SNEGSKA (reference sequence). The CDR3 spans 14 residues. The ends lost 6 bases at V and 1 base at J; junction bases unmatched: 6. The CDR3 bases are TGCAGTGCCCAGGGACAGGGCCCGAACACTGAAGCTTTCTTT. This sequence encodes CSAQGQGPNTEAFF.